The 7 T cell receptor beta chains below were found in one sample sequenced in a study of OX40 agonist ivuxolimab in advanced cancers. Measured with immunoSEQ multiplex PCR; TCRdb has only the in-frame clones, and not every one. This sample yields tens of thousands of clones, of which 87% are seen a single time; 2.8% belongs to the top ten. The sequencing here drew on CD4+ or CD8+ T cells sorted from blood, taken in a trial of the OX40 agonist ivuxolimab. These receptors all stem from an adult with an advanced solid tumor such as melanoma, head and neck, liver or kidney cancer.

The chain employs TRBV29-1 and TRBJ2-3; D ambiguous. The V gene lost 7 bases and the J gene lost 1 base, with 15 bases spanning the gap. The germline CDR1 and CDR2 sequences are SQVTM and ANQGSEA. This CDR3 is built from 14 residues. The CDR3 region has the DNA TGCAGCGCCGAGATCGGGTGGGGCACAGATACGCAGTATTTT. Encoded protein: CSAEIGWGTDTQYF.

CDR3 residues: CASSPTGTGAHEQFF. The DNA of the CDR3 is TGTGCCAGCAGTCCTACCGGGACAGGGGCTCATGAGCAGTTCTTC. This chain connects TRBV5-4 to TRBJ2-1; TRBD1 matches at 10 bases. Germline CDR1 SGHNT, CDR2 YYREEE (reference sequence). Losses at the gene ends were 5 bases for V and 8 bases for J; bases not matched to a gene: 10. CDR3 length: 15 amino acids.

The chain uses TRBV19 and TRBJ1-5, with TRBD1 matching 8 bases. The J segment lost 0 bases and the V segment lost 5 bases, leaving 12 bases of the junction unmatched. CDR1 and CDR2 from the germline V gene are LNHDA and SQIVND (reference sequence). This CDR3 is built from 18 residues. CDR3 DNA: TGTGCCAGTAGTCCGACAGGGGATAACTTTTATAGCAATCAGCCCCAGCATTTT. Translating it yields CASSPTGDNFYSNQPQHF. Complete variable domain (other parts from reference TRBV19 and TRBJ1-5): DGGITQSPKYLFRKEGQNVTLSCEQNLNHDAMYWYRQDPGQGLRLIYYSQIVNDFQKGDIAEGYSVSREKKESFPLTVTSAQKNPTAFYLCASSPTGDNFYSNQPQHFGDGTRLSIL.

V usage is TRBV28 and J usage is TRBJ2-6, with no clear D. Germline CDR1 and CDR2: MDHEN and SYDVKM. The V end was cut by 3 bases, the J end by 2 bases, with 2 bases between. The CDR3 loop spans 13 amino acids. The CDR3 region is CASSFPGANVLTF. CDR3 coding DNA: TGTGCCAGCAGTTTTCCTGGGGCCAACGTCCTGACTTTC. The variable domain in full, with the rest retrieved from reference TRBV28 and TRBJ2-6, is DVKVTQSSRYLVKRTGEKVFLECVQDMDHENMFWYRQDPGLGLRLIYFSYDVKMKEKGDIPEGYSVSREKKERFSLILESASTNQTSMYLCASSFPGANVLTFGAGSRLTVL.

The rearrangement uses TRBV6-5 and TRBJ2-2; 7 bases are a match to TRBD1. The CDR3 runs 15 residues. V shed 6 bases, J shed 1 base, and the junction held 5 bases outside the gene matches. Looked up from germline, CDR1 is MNHEY and CDR2 is SVGAGI. DNA of the CDR3: TGTGCCAGCAGACCGGGACAGTTGAACACCGGGGAGCTGTTTTTT. Its protein product is CASRPGQLNTGELFF.

The V and J genes are TRBV5-5 and TRBJ2-7, with D possibly TRBD1 on 5 matching bases. Germline CDR1 and CDR2: SGHKS and YYEKEE (reference sequence). Deletions cut 0 bases from V and 2 bases from J, with 9 bases between. This CDR3 contains 14 residues. The CDR3: CASSLAEGAYEQYF. The CDR3 DNA reads TGTGCCAGCAGCTTGGCGGAAGGGGCCTACGAGCAGTACTTC.

The chain's CDR3 is CASCDSSYEQYF. The CDR3 DNA reads TGTGCCAGCTGCGACAGCTCCTACGAGCAGTACTTC. The V call is TRBV28, the J call TRBJ2-7; tentative D call: TRBD1 (5 bases). The CDR3 covers 12 residues. Germline CDR1 reads MDHEN; CDR2 reads SYDVKM. Trimming took 8 bases from V and 0 from J, leaving 8 bases between them.